This T cell receptor (beta chain) was recorded in a study of radiotherapy plus CTLA-4 blockade in lung cancer. About the research overall: Disease control was present in 30% to 40% of patients, and objective responses in approximately 20%. General study results and limits: There was expansion of tumor-derived TCR clones in blood after radiotherapy plus ipilimumab. Per reports, early blood T cell clone dynamics, plus interferon-beta, forecast response most strongly.

A remark on this clone: Its antigen is unidentified.

Clones were read by immunoSEQ multiplex PCR, and TCRdb kept only the in-frame ones, dropping some. Of about 90,000 clones in the sample, around 86% were seen once. CTLA-4 blockade with ipilimumab, together with focal radiation, was given to patients with chemo-refractory metastatic non-small-cell lung cancer. This clonotype originated in a human donor with non-small cell lung cancer that progressed on radiotherapy plus ipilimumab. The sample in question was peripheral blood, obtained from a patient treated with radiotherapy plus ipilimumab.

The CDR3 DNA sequence: TGCGCCAGCAGCCAAGTGGCTCGGGATCACACTGAAGCTTTCTTT. It translates to CASSQVARDHTEAFF. The genes are TRBV4-3 and TRBJ1-1, with unresolved D. The CDR3 has 15 amino acids. Germline assignment: CDR1 LGHNA and CDR2 YSLEER. V was cut by 1 base and J by 3 bases, with 12 bases left in between.